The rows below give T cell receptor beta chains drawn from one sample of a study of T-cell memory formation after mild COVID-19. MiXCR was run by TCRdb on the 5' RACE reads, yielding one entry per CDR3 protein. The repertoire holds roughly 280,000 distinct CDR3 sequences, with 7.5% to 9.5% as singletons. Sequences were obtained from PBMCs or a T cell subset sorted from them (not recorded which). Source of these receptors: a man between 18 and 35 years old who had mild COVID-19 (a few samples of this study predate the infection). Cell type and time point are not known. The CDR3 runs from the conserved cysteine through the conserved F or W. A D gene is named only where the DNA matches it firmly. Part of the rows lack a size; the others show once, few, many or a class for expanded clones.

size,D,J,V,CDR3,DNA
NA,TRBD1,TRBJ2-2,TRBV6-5,CASSYTGPGQGAAGELFF,TGTGCCAGCAGTTACACCGGGCCGGGACAGGGGGCCGCCGGGGAGCTGTTTTTT
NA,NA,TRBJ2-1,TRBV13,CASSPGQGEQFF,TGTGCCAGCAGCCCCGGGCAGGGTGAGCAGTTCTTC
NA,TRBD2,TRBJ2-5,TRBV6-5,CASSYVRGTSGETQYF,TGTGCCAGCAGTTATGTTAGGGGGACTAGTGGAGAGACCCAGTACTTC
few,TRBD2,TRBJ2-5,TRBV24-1,CATSWGSGRGETQYF,TGTGCCACCAGTTGGGGGAGCGGGAGAGGAGAGACCCAGTACTTC
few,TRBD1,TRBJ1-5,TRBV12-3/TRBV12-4,CASSSTGLGNQPQHF,TGTGCCAGCAGTTCGACAGGGCTTGGCAATCAGCCCCAGCATTTT
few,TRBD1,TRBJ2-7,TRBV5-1,CASSSRTGYYEQYF,TGCGCCAGCAGCTCTCGGACAGGGTACTACGAGCAGTACTTC
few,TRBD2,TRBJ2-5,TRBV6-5,CASSYASGPSGTQYF,TGTGCCAGCAGTTACGCTAGCGGACCCTCGGGGACCCAGTACTTC
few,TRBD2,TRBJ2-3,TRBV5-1,CASSLPRMGGSTDTQYF,TGCGCCAGCAGCCTACCCCGGATGGGGGGGAGCACAGATACGCAGTATTTT
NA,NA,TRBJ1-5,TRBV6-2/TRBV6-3,CASSNGQPQHF,TGTGCCAGCTCGAACGGTCAGCCCCAGCATTTT
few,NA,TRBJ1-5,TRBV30,CAWGVGQPQHF,TGTGCCTGGGGGGTTGGACAGCCCCAGCATTTT
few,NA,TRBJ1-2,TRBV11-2,CASSPSTGTSSRYTF,TGTGCCAGCAGCCCCTCAACCGGGACATCTTCTCGCTACACCTTC
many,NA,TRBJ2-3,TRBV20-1,CRVRDHTDTQYF,TGCAGAGTGCGGGACCACACAGATACGCAGTATTTT
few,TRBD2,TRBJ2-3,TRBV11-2,CASSRPGGDTQYF,TGTGCCAGCAGCCGACCGGGGGGAGATACGCAGTATTTT
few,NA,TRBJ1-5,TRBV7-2,CASSLASGERNQPQHF,TGTGCCAGCAGCTTAGCCTCCGGGGAGAGAAATCAGCCCCAGCATTTT
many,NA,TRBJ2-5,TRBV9,CASSVVSQGETQYF,TGTGCCAGCAGCGTAGTATCTCAAGGAGAGACCCAGTACTTC
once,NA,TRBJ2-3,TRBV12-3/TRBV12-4,CASGVSTDTQYF,TGTGCCAGCGGGGTAAGCACAGATACGCAGTATTTT
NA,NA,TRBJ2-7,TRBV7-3,CASSLNGRGSEQYF,TGTGCCAGCAGCTTAAACGGAAGGGGGAGCGAGCAGTACTTC
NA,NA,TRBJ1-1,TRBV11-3,CASTDRLRGIPEAFF,TGTGCCAGCACCGACAGGCTAAGAGGGATCCCTGAAGCTTTCTTT
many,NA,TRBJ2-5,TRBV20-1,CSARDPRRGLETQYF,TGCAGTGCTAGAGATCCCCGGAGGGGCCTAGAGACCCAGTACTTC
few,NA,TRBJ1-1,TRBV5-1,CASSLVRQEGAEAFF,TGCGCCAGCAGCTTGGTACGGCAGGAAGGGGCTGAAGCTTTCTTT
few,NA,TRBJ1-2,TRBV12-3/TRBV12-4,CASSSGPGRYTF,TGTGCCAGCAGTTCGGGACCCGGTCGTTACACCTTC
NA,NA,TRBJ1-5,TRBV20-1,CSARDARGGQPQHF,TGCAGTGCTAGAGATGCCAGGGGTGGCCAGCCCCAGCATTTT
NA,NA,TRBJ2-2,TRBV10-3,CAISESRGTGELFF,TGTGCCATCAGTGAGTCGAGGGGGACCGGGGAGCTGTTTTTT
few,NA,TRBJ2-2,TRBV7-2,CASSFIQGGTGELFF,TGTGCCAGCAGCTTTATCCAGGGGGGGACCGGGGAGCTGTTTTTT
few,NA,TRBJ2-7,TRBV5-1,CASSLRMVGHEQYF,TGCGCCAGCAGCTTGCGTATGGTAGGGCACGAGCAGTACTTC
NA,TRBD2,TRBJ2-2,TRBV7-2,CASQRGGAAGELFF,TGTGCCAGCCAACGCGGGGGGGCCGCCGGGGAGCTGTTTTTT
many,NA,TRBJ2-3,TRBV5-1,CASVRIPTGVDTQYF,TGCGCCAGCGTACGAATCCCTACGGGCGTAGATACGCAGTATTTT
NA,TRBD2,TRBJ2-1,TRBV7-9,CASSSSGSGNEQFF,TGTGCCAGCAGCTCTAGCGGGAGCGGCAATGAGCAGTTCTTC
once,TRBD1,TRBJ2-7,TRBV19,CASSTWDRSYEQYF,TGTGCCAGTAGTACTTGGGACAGGTCCTACGAGCAGTACTTC
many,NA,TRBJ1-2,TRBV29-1,CSVGGTYYGYTF,TGCAGCGTTGGGGGGACCTACTATGGCTACACCTTC
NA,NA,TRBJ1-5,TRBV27,CASRKQGGHQPQHF,TGTGCCAGCAGAAAACAGGGCGGGCATCAGCCCCAGCATTTT
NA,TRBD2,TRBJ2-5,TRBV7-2,CASSLTAGETQYF,TGTGCCAGCAGCTTAACGGCGGGGGAAACCCAGTACTTC
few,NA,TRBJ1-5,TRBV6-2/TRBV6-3,CASSYPSWEGQIPPQHF,TGTGCCAGCAGTTACCCTTCATGGGAGGGTCAGATTCCGCCCCAGCATTTT
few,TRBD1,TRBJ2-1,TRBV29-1,CSVADLGDRGFNEQFF,TGCAGCGTTGCAGACTTGGGGGACAGGGGTTTCAATGAGCAGTTCTTC
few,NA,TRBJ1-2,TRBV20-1,CSAIQAEGYGYTF,TGCAGTGCTATTCAGGCTGAGGGCTATGGCTACACCTTC
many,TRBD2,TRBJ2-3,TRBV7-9,CASSPSLAGDGITDTQYF,TGTGCCAGCAGCCCTAGTTTAGCGGGGGACGGGATCACAGATACGCAGTATTTT
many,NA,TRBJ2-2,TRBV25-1,CASSESGGGELFF,TGTGCCAGCAGTGAATCTGGGGGCGGGGAGCTGTTTTTT
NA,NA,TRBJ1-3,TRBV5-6,CASSLGVSGNTIYF,TGTGCCAGCAGCTTGGGTGTGTCTGGAAACACCATATATTTT
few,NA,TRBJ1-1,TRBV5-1,CASSPLDRSGTEAFF,TGCGCCAGCAGCCCCTTAGACAGATCGGGCACTGAAGCTTTCTTT
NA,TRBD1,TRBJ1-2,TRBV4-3,CASSQSSPFLTGDYGYTF,TGCGCCAGCAGCCAAAGCTCTCCCTTTCTGACAGGGGACTATGGCTACACCTTC
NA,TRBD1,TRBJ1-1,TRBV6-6,CASRDLGQGVMNTEAFF,TGTGCCAGCAGAGATCTAGGACAGGGGGTGATGAACACTGAAGCTTTCTTT
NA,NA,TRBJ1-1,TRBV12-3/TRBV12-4,CASSLMLGTEAFF,TGTGCCAGCAGTTTGATGTTGGGCACTGAAGCTTTCTTT
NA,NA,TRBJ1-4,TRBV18,CASSPRFEDEKLFF,TGTGCCAGCTCACCACGCTTCGAGGATGAAAAACTGTTTTTT
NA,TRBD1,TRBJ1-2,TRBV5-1,CASSLTTGGFNYGYTF,TGCGCCAGCAGCTTGACAACAGGGGGTTTTAACTATGGCTACACCTTC
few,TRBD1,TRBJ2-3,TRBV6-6,CASSYGGLSGTGLGLDTQYF,TGTGCCAGCAGTTACGGAGGTCTCAGTGGGACAGGGTTAGGGCTCGATACGCAGTATTTT
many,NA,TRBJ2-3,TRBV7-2,CASSPTGTQYF,TGTGCCAGCAGCCCTACGGGTACGCAGTATTTT
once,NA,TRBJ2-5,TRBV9,CASSDLGGTKETQYF,TGTGCCAGCAGCGACCTCGGGGGAACGAAGGAGACCCAGTACTTC
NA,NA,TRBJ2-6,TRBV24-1,CATSDLGGANVLTF,TGTGCCACCAGTGATTTGGGTGGGGCCAACGTCCTGACTTTC
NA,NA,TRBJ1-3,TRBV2,CASSEWRDTSGNTIYF,TGTGCCAGCAGTGAATGGAGGGACACCTCTGGAAACACCATATATTTT
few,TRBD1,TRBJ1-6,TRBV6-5,CASSAPGQPNSPLHF,TGTGCCAGCAGTGCTCCGGGACAGCCTAATTCACCCCTCCACTTT
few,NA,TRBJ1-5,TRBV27,CASSLSWSGRNQPQHF,TGTGCCAGCAGTTTATCGTGGTCCGGCAGAAATCAGCCCCAGCATTTT
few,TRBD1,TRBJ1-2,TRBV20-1,CSAKDRGYGYTF,TGCAGTGCCAAGGACAGGGGCTATGGCTACACCTTC
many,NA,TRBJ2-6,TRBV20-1,CSVMEFKAGANVLTF,TGCAGTGTGATGGAGTTTAAAGCTGGGGCCAACGTCCTGACTTTC
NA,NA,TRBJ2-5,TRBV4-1,CASSRLIAAQETQYF,TGCGCCAGCAGCCGTTTAATCGCAGCCCAAGAGACCCAGTACTTC
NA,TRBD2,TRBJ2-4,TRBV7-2,CASSWGGRTKNIQYF,TGTGCCAGCAGCTGGGGGGGAAGGACCAAAAACATTCAGTACTTC
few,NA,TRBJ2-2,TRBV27,CASRWNLITGELFF,TGTGCCAGCAGATGGAATTTGATCACCGGGGAGCTGTTTTTT
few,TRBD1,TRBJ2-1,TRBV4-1,CASSLQLRGPNEQFF,TGCGCCAGCAGCCTACAACTCAGGGGGCCCAATGAGCAGTTCTTC
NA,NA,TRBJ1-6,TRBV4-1,CASNYRESSYNSPLHF,TGCGCCAGCAACTACAGGGAGAGCTCCTATAATTCACCCCTCCACTTT